This T cell receptor (beta chain) appears in the sequencing data of a study of beta chain features in type 1 diabetes. Study-level findings and limits: TCRB CDR3s from Type 1 diabetes patients were moderately but significantly shorter in all four CD4+ subsets. A cDNA-based sequencing approach could over-represent cells with high TCR expression.

Expressed TCRB transcripts were sequenced, since all the RNA that had been isolated was reverse transcribed. Produced via immunoSEQ multiplex PCR; TCRdb's table is partial and in-frame only. The sample lists around 710,000 clones; 9.5% to 15% were seen once. Germline trimming cut 4 bases from V and 8 bases from J; bases unmatched to any gene: 9. The CDR3 is 14 amino acids. In germline, CDR1 is SQVTM, CDR2 ANQGSEA. This clone was recorded a few times. Its antigen remains unknown. This TCR came from a man younger than 40 with type 1 diabetes. What was sequenced was naive CD4+ T cells from blood. The chain has TRBV29-1 and TRBJ1-4, with TRBD1 identical over 8 bases. This CDR3 reads CSVVRTGNPEKLFF. CDR3 DNA sequence: TGCAGCGTTGTTAGGACAGGGAACCCAGAAAAACTGTTTTTT.